The clone carrying this T cell receptor beta chain was counted a few times. The antigen remains unidentified. V was pared by 2 bases and J by 2 bases, with 13 bases between. This CDR3 has 16 amino acids. The germline V gene has CDR1 LGHDT and CDR2 YNNKEL (reference sequence). The sample is drawn from a study of T-cell memory formation after mild COVID-19. The overall study: Largely, the TCR clusters proved donor specific.

The TCR alpha and TCR beta cDNA libraries, bearing sample barcodes and UMIs, were generated by 5'RACE using constant-segment primers. MiXCR was run by TCRdb on the 5' RACE reads, yielding one entry per CDR3 protein. The sample holds approximately 560,000 distinct CDR3 sequences, about 18% seen once. Findings and limits, study-wide: Some clones that responded turned up in pre-infection memory, which suggests that cross-reactive memory joined in. Clones that contracted clustered mainly in CM and EM if CD4+ and in EMRA if CD8+.

The sequence was obtained from an adult woman who had mild COVID-19 (a few samples of this study predate the infection). Cell type and time point are not known. The source material was PBMCs or a T cell subset sorted from them (not recorded which). The chain carries TRBV3-1 and TRBJ1-3; D possibly corresponds to TRBD1 (5 bases). CDR3 in DNA: TGTGCCAGCAGCCAAAATGGGGGGTCGGCTGGAAACACCATATATTTT. Amino acids: CASSQNGGSAGNTIYF.